This T cell receptor beta chain was identified during a study of blood T cells in healthy people across ages. Study conclusions and caveats: Changes seen in expanded clonotypes were possibly confounded by donor CMV status left unknown.

Germline values: CDR1 DFQATT, CDR2 SNEGSKA (reference sequence). The CDR3 length is 10 residues. Primers used in a second PCR of roughly 6 to 12 cycles were a sample-barcoded 5' primer and a J-beta primer mix. TCRdb ran MiXCR on the 5' RACE reads and lists one entry per CDR3 protein. Here the sample spans more than 800,000 distinct CDR3 sequences, more than 25% being singletons. With respect to this clonotype: The antigen is not known. An end of the junction differs from the germline gene, which may be a read error.

The sequencing input was blood. This clonotype was obtained from a woman aged 80 or over in good health. The V call is TRBV20-1, the J call TRBJ2-5; D is unclear. The last part of the DNA fits TRBJ2-7 better; the J call may be wrong. The CDR3 coding sequence is TGCGGTGCTGGGAACTACGAGCAGTACTTC. It encodes CGAGNYEQYF.